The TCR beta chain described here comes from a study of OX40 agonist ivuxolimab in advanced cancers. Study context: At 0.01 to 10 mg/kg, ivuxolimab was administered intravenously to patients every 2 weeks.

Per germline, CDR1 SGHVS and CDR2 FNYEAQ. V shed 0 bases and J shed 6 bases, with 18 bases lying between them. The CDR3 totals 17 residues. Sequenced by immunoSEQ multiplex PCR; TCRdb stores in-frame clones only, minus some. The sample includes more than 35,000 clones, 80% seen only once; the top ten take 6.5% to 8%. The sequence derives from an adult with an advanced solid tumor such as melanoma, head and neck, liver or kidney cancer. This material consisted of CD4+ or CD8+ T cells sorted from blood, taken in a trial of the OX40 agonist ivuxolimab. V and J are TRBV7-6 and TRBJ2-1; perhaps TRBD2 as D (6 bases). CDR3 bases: TGTGCCAGCAGCTTAGCTGGGACTGGTAGGCCTCCCAATGAGCAGTTCTTC. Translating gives CASSLAGTGRPPNEQFF.